This T cell receptor (beta chain) stems from a study of blood T cell repertoires in COVID-19. On the study more broadly: Samples taken during acute and convalescent COVID-19 were collected in the United States, Italy and Spain. PBMCs, B-cell-depleted T cells, or T cells provided the cDNA or gDNA that made up the material.

Per the original data handling: Using reference gene primer amplification, nucleated cell counts were estimated. Profiling relied on immunoSEQ multiplex PCR, and the TCRdb table lists in-frame clones only, not all of them. The D gene and trimming were derived from the DNA, and the V and J assignments and clone size from that table. This table has about 140,000 clones, about 87% appearing once. The CDR3 length is 14 residues. The V gene lost 2 bases and the J gene lost 4 bases, with 10 bases spanning the gap. The germline CDR1 and CDR2 sequences are SGHTA and FQGTGA. The sequencing input was peripheral blood. V gene TRBV7-3 combines with J gene TRBJ2-3; D possibly corresponds to TRBD1 (5 bases). The origin of this receptor is a woman aged 80 or over with acute or convalescent COVID-19. The CDR3: CASSLVGAPDTQYF. In nucleotides, the CDR3 is TGTGCCAGCAGCTTAGTTGGGGCGCCAGATACGCAGTATTTT.